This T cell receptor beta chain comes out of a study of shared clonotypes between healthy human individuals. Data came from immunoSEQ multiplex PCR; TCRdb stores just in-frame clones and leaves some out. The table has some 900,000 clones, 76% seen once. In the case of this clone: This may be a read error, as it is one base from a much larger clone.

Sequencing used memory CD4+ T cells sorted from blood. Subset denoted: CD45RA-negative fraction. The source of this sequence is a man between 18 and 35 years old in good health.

The CDR3 bases are TGTGCCAGCAGCCCAGGATGGAATCAGCCCCAGCATTTT. Its protein product is CASSPGWNQPQHF. This rearrangement joins TRBV7-8 to TRBJ1-5; D is uncertain. Germline CDR1 reads SGHVS; CDR2 reads FQNEAQ. The CDR3 has 13 residues. V lost 5 bases to trimming and J lost 4 bases, with 9 bases between them.